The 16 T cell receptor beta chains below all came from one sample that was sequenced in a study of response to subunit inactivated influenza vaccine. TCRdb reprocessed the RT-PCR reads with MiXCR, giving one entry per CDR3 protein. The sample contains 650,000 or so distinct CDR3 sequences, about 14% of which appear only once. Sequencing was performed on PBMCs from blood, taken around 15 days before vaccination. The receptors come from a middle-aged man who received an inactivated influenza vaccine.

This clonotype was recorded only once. DNA of the CDR3: TGTGCCAGCAGCCATGGGGTAGGGCGGGAGGGTTCGCACATTCAGTACTTC. It yields the protein CASSHGVGREGSHIQYF. This chain links TRBV9 with TRBJ2-4, with 9 bases lining up with TRBD2. CDR3 length: 17 residues. The germline V gene encodes CDR1 SGDLS and CDR2 YYNGEE. V lost 4 bases and J lost 8; bases outside the gene matches: 16.

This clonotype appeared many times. The CDR3 DNA sequence: TGTGCCAGCAGCTTAGGAGCCGGGAGAGAGACCCAGTACTTC. Its protein product is CASSLGAGRETQYF. V and J are TRBV11-2 and TRBJ2-5; D might be TRBD2 (6 bases). The CDR3 length is 14 residues. Germline CDR1 is SGHAT and CDR2 is FQNNGV. V lost 1 base to trimming and J lost 4 bases, with 10 bases between them.

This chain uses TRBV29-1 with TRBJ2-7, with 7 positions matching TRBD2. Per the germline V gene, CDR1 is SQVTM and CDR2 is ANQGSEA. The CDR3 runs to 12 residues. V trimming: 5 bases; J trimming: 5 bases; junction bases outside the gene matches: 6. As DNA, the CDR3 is TGCAGCGTTCTAAGCGGGAAGAACGAGCAGTACTTC. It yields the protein CSVLSGKNEQYF.

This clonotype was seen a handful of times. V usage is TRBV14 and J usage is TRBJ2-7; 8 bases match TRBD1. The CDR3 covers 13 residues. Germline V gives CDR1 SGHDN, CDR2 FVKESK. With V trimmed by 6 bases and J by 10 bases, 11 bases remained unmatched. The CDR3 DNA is TGTGCCAGCAGTTCCAGTAGGGCAGGGGGCCAGTACTTC. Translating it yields CASSSSRAGGQYF.

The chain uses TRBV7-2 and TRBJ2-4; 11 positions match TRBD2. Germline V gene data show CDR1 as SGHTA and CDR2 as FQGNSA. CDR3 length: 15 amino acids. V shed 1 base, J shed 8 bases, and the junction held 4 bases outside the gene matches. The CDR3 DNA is TGTGCCAGCAGCTTAGTAGCACTAGCGGGAGACATTCAGTACTTC. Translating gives CASSLVALAGDIQYF. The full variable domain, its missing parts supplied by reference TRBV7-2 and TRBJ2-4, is GAGVSQSPSNKVTEKGKDVELRCDPISGHTALYWYRQSLGQGLEFLIYFQGNSAPDKSGLPSDRFSAERTGGSVSTLTIQRTQQEDSAVYLCASSLVALAGDIQYFGAGTRLSVL.

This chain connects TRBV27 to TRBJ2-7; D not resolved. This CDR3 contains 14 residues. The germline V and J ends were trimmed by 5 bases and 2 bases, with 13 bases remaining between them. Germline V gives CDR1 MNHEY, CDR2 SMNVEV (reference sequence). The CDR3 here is CASSPVDRAYEQYF. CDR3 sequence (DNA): TGTGCCAGCAGTCCGGTGGACCGAGCCTACGAGCAGTACTTC.

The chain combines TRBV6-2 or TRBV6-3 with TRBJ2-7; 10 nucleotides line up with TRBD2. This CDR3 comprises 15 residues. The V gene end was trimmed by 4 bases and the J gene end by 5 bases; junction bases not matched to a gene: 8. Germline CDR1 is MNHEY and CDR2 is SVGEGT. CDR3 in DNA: TGTGCCAGCAGTTCAGGACTAGCGGTTTCCCACGAGCAGTACTTC. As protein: CASSSGLAVSHEQYF.

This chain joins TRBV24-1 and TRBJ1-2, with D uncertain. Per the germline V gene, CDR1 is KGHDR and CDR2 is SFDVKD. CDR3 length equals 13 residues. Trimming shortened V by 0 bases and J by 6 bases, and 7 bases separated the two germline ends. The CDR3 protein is CATSDLSSDGYTF. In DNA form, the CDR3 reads TGTGCCACCAGTGATTTGTCGTCTGATGGCTACACCTTC.

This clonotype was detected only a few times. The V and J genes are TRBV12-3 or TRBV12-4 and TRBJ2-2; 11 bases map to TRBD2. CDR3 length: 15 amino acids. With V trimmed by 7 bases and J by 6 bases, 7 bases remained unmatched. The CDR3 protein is CASIRSGGASGELFF. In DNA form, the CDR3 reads TGTGCCAGCATCCGTAGCGGGGGGGCCTCCGGGGAGCTGTTTTTT.

The CDR3 DNA reads as TGTGCCACCAGCCCTACGGACAGAGCCCAAGAGACCCAGTACTTC. Residues: CATSPTDRAQETQYF. V is TRBV15 and J is TRBJ2-5, with D possibly being TRBD1 (6 bases). V was clipped by 5 bases and J by 1 base, with 14 bases between them. This CDR3 has 15 residues. Germline CDR1 and CDR2: LNHNV and YYDKDF (reference sequence).

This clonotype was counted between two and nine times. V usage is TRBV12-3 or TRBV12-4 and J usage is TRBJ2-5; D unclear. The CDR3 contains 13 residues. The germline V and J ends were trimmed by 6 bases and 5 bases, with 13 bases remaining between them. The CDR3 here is CASSPVVRETQYF. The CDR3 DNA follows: TGTGCCAGCAGCCCCGTGGTTAGGGAGACCCAGTACTTC.

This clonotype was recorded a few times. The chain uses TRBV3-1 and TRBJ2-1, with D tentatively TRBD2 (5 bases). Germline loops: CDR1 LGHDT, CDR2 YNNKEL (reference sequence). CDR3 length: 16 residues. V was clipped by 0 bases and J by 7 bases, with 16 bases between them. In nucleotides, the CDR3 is TGTGCCAGCAGCCAAGAACGGGCTAGCTGGGTGAATGAGCAGTTCTTC. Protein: CASSQERASWVNEQFF.

For the CDR3, the DNA is TGCGCCAGCAGCCAAGAACAAGAGACATTCGAGCAGTACTTC. It specifies CASSQEQETFEQYF. The genes are TRBV4-3 and TRBJ2-7; D remains ambiguous. The V and J ends lost 0 bases and 6 bases respectively, with 12 bases between them. The CDR3 totals 14 residues. Germline-derived CDR1 and CDR2 are LGHNA and YSLEER.

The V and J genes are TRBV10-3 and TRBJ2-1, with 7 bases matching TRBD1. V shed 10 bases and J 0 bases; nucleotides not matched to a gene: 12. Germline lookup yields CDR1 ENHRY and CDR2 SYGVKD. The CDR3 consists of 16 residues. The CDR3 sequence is CASGPGTVGSYNEQFF. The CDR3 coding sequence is TGTGCCAGCGGTCCGGGGACAGTAGGCTCCTACAATGAGCAGTTCTTC.

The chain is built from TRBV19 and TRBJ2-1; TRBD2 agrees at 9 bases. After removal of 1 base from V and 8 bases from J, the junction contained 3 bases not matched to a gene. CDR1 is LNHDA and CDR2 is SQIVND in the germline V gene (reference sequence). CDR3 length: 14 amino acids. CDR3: CASSIVGTSYEQFF. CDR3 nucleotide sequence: TGTGCCAGTAGTATAGTGGGGACTAGCTATGAGCAGTTCTTC.

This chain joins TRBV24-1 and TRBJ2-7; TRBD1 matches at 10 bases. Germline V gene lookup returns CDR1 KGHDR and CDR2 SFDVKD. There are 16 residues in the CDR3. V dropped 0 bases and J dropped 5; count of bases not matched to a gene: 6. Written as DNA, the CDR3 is TGTGCCACCAGTGATTTGAAGGGACAGGGGATCAACGAGCAGTACTTC. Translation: CATSDLKGQGINEQYF.